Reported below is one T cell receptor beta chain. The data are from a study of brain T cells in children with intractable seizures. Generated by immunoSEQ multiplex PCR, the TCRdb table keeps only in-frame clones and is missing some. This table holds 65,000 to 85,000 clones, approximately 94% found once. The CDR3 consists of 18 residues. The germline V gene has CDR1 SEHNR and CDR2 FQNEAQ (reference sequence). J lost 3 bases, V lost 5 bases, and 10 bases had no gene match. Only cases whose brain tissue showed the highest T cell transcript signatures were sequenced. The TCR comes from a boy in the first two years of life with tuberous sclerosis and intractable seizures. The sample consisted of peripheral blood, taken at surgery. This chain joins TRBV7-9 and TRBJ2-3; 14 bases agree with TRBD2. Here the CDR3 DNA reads TGTGCCAGCAGCCGCCAAGCGGGGACTAGCGGGAGAACAGATACGCAGTATTTT. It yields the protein CASSRQAGTSGRTDTQYF.